This T cell receptor (beta chain) derives from a study of T cell responses to AZD1222 COVID-19 vaccine. General observations from the study: Donor demographics were predominantly white British with a female majority; clonal diversity may be underestimated.

Trimming took off 4 bases at V and 6 bases at J, with 16 bases between the two ends. CDR1 is SGHNT and CDR2 is YENEEA in the germline V gene. CDR3 length equals 14 residues. About this clone: Its antigen is not identified.

TCRdb keeps only in-frame clones here, not all; method: immunoSEQ multiplex PCR. The sample lists some 110,000 clones, around nine tenths occurring once. The starting material was peripheral blood, obtained 28 days after the second AZD1222 dose. The genes are TRBV11-3 and TRBJ2-7; D uncertain. This clonotype was sampled from an adult who received the AZD1222 COVID-19 vaccine. The CDR3, as DNA: TGTGCCAGCAGCTCCGGTCGGGTGTCGCGCGAGCAGTACTTC. Protein: CASSSGRVSREQYF. The whole variable domain, filled in from reference TRBV11-3 and TRBJ2-7, reads EAGVVQSPRYKIIEKKQPVAFWCNPISGHNTLYWYLQNLGQGPELLIRYENEEAVDDSQLPKDRFSAERLKGVDSTLKIQPAELGDSAVYLCASSSGRVSREQYFGPGTRLTVT.